Below, one TCR beta chain is given with its context. What it recognizes is unknown. CDR1 SGDLS and CDR2 YYNGEE come from the germline V gene. V lost 0 bases and J 2 bases, leaving 17 bases between the germline ends. The CDR3 is 17 residues long. The CD4+ fraction was divided into a CD45RA+ naive subset and a CD45RA-negative memory subset. This entry belongs to a study of shared clonotypes between healthy human individuals. Whole-study context: Three CD4 naive, three CD4 memory, two CD8 naive and one CD8 memory plate were used per donor.

Notes on the study in general: What naive subsets generally showed was a larger estimated richness than memory subsets showed. Among non-shared clonotypes, generation probabilities were lower than among those shared by all four donors.

The method was immunoSEQ multiplex PCR; TCRdb's version includes in-frame clones alone and lacks a portion of them. The table lists some 2.4 million clones, 90% to 95% of them singletons. Sequenced material: naive CD4+ T cells from PBMCs. Subset noted: CD45RA+ positively selected. The chain couples TRBV9 to TRBJ2-5, with D possibly matching TRBD2 (6 bases). The source is a man aged 18 to 29 in good health. Some clones in this sample may be carry-over from other donors' samples. The CDR3 nucleotides read TGTGCCAGCAGCGTAGGTAGGCGGCCGAGCGGGCAAGAGACCCAGTACTTC. Residues: CASSVGRRPSGQETQYF.